One and the same sample provided the 5 T cell receptor beta chains below, sequenced in a study of blood T cell repertoires in COVID-19. This table comes from immunoSEQ multiplex PCR, and its TCRdb copy is limited to in-frame clones, with some not included. The sample has approximately 53,000 clones, approximately 86% seen once. Material: peripheral blood. The receptor source for this set is a middle-aged man with acute or convalescent COVID-19.

DNA of the CDR3: TGTGCCAGCTCTGACAGGGCACCTGGAAACACCATATATTTT. It encodes CASSDRAPGNTIYF. The genes are TRBV18 and TRBJ1-3; the match to TRBD1 covers 7 bases. CDR3 length equals 14 residues. Trimming at V came to 6 bases and at J to 2 bases, leaving 4 bases not matched to a gene. Germline V gene sequence: CDR1 KGHSH, CDR2 LQKENI.

The rearrangement uses TRBV2 and TRBJ1-5; TRBD1 agrees at 9 bases. Per the germline V gene, CDR1 is SNHLY and CDR2 is FYNNEI. This CDR3 comprises 15 residues. V gave up 6 bases and J gave up 6 bases; unmatched junction bases: 9. The CDR3 DNA reads TGTGCCAGCAGGGCACAGGGGGCTATTACTCAGCCCCAGCATTTT. The encoded protein is CASRAQGAITQPQHF.

This clone was seen only once. The chain carries TRBV19 and TRBJ2-1; TRBD2 matches at 10 bases. This CDR3 is built from 14 residues. V trimming: 5 bases; J trimming: 9 bases; junction bases outside the gene matches: 7. In germline, CDR1 is LNHDA, CDR2 SQIVND (reference sequence). The CDR3 DNA is TGTGCCAGTAGTTGGACTAGCGGTAAGGGTGAGCAGTTCTTC. The encoded protein is CASSWTSGKGEQFF.

The chain joins TRBV19 to TRBJ2-2; 9 bases align to TRBD2. Losses at the gene ends were 0 bases for V and 6 bases for J; bases not matched to a gene: 5. Germline CDR1 and CDR2: LNHDA and SQIVND (reference sequence). The CDR3 sequence is 16 residues long. CDR3 residues: CASSIDPRGGPGELFF. The CDR3 DNA reads as TGTGCCAGTAGTATAGATCCGCGGGGGGGCCCCGGGGAGCTGTTTTTT.

This clone turned up a few times. The chain has TRBV2 and TRBJ1-6, with a possible D match to TRBD1 (6 bases). The CDR3 contains 13 residues. Germline V gene lookup returns CDR1 SNHLY and CDR2 FYNNEI. V dropped 4 bases and J dropped 13 bases, with 14 bases sitting between them. The CDR3 bases are TGTGCCAGCAGTGTTCGGGACATCCCCCCCCTCCACTTT. Residues: CASSVRDIPPLHF.